These 2 T cell receptor beta chains originate from one sample sequenced in a study. TCRdb re-called the RT-PCR reads with MiXCR, one entry per CDR3 protein. The sample holds hundreds of thousands of distinct CDR3 sequences, approximately 15% seen once. The sequenced sample was memory CD4+ T cells from blood. The receptors derive from a female donor in good health, serving as a healthy control.

V is TRBV30 and J is TRBJ1-2; D gene unclear. Looked up from germline, CDR1 is GTSNPN and CDR2 is SVGIG (reference sequence). The CDR3 is made up of 15 amino acids. The ends were cut back, 3 bases at V and 2 bases at J, with 16 bases in the middle. CDR3 DNA sequence: TGTGCCTGGAGGCGACGACAAGATCTGAACTATGGCTACACCTTC. This codes for CAWRRRQDLNYGYTF.

This clonotype was counted between two and nine times. The rearrangement uses TRBV15 and TRBJ2-4, with 7 bases lining up with TRBD1. The CDR3 runs 16 residues. The junction had 10 bases not matched to a gene; V was cut back by 2 bases and J by 6 bases. Germline loops: CDR1 LNHNV, CDR2 YYDKDF (reference sequence). CDR3 sequence (DNA): TGTGCCACCAGCAGACCCTCGACAGGGACGGGAAACATTCAGTACTTC. This codes for CATSRPSTGTGNIQYF.